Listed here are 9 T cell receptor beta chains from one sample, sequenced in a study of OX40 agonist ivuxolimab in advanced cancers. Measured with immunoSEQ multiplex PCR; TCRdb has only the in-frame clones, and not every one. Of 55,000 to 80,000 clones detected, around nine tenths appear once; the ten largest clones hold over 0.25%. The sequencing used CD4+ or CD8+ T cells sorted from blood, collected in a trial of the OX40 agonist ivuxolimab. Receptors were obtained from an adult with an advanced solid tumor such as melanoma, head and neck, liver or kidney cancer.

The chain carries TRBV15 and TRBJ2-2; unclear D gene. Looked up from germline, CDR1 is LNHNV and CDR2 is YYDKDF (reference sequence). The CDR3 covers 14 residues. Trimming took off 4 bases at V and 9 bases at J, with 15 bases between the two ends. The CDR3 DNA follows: TGTGCCACCAGCACCCGCTCCGTCATCCGGGAGCTGTTTTTT. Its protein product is CATSTRSVIRELFF.

CDR3 sequence reads: CASSPWGGNEQFF. CDR3 sequence (DNA): TGCGCCAGCAGCCCTTGGGGGGGAAATGAGCAGTTCTTC. This chain uses TRBV4-1 with TRBJ2-1; 7 bases are shared with TRBD2. The CDR3 runs 13 residues. Germline V gene sequence: CDR1 MGHRA, CDR2 YSYEKL. V dropped 4 bases and J dropped 7; count of bases not matched to a gene: 4.

CDR3 DNA: TGTGCCAGCAGCTTAGCGACAGGAGGGCGGGAAGCTTTCTTT. Translated: CASSLATGGREAFF. This sequence joins TRBV7-9 and TRBJ1-1; D is possibly TRBD1 (6 bases). With 0 bases removed from V and 8 bases from J, the gap between germline ends came to 13 bases. Germline CDR1 is SEHNR and CDR2 is FQNEAQ (reference sequence). The CDR3 is 14 amino acids.

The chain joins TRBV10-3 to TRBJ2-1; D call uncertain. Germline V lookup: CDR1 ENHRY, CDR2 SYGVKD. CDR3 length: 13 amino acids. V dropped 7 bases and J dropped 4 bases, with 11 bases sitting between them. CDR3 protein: CAIKAAEYNEQFF. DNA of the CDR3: TGTGCCATCAAGGCAGCCGAATACAATGAGCAGTTCTTC.

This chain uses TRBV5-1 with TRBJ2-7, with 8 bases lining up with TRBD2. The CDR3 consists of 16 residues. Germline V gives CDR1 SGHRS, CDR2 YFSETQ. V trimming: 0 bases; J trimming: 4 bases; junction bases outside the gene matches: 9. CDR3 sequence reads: CASSLDGSGVSYEQYF. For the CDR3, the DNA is TGCGCCAGCAGCTTGGATGGTAGCGGGGTTTCATACGAGCAGTACTTC.

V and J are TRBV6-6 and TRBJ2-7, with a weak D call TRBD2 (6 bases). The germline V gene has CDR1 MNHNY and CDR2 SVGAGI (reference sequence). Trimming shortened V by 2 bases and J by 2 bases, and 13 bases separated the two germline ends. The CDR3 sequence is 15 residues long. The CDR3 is CASSYAGTPTYEQYF. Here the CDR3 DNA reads TGTGCCAGCAGTTACGCGGGGACTCCTACCTACGAGCAGTACTTC.

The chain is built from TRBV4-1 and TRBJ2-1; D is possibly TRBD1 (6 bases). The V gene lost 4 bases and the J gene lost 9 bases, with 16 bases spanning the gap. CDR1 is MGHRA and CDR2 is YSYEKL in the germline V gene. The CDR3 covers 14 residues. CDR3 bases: TGCGCCAGCAGCCCCCAGGGGTCTCGGAGTGAGCAGTTCTTC. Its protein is CASSPQGSRSEQFF.

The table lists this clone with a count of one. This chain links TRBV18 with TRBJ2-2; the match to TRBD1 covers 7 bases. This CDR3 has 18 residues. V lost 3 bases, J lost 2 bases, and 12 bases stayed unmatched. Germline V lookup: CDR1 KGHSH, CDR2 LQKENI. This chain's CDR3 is CASSPRKRQGLNTGELFF. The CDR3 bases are TGTGCCAGCTCACCGAGAAAGAGACAGGGTCTTAACACCGGGGAGCTGTTTTTT.

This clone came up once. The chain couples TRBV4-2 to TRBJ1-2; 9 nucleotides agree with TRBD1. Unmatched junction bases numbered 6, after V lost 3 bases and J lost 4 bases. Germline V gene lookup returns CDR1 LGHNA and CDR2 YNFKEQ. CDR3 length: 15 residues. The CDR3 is CASSHTGGAGYGYTF. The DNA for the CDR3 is TGTGCCAGCAGCCATACAGGGGGCGCCGGCTATGGCTACACCTTC.